This T cell receptor (beta chain) stems from a study of shared clonotypes between healthy human individuals. CD45RO-negative, CCR7-selected cells formed the naive CD8 fraction, which excluded terminally differentiated effector memory CD45RA+ cells. This CDR3 is built from 16 residues. Germline V CDR1 and CDR2: MNHNS, SASEGT. V was clipped by 4 bases and J by 6 bases; unmatched bases: 11. TCRdb keeps only in-frame clones here, not all; method: immunoSEQ multiplex PCR. The sample yields some 800,000 clones, roughly 92% seen once. The specimen was naive CD8+ T cells sorted from blood. This TCR was recovered from a young man in good health. The rearrangement uses TRBV6-1 and TRBJ2-1, with 8 positions matching TRBD2. CDR3 amino acids: CASSVWVAGGGNEQFF. CDR3 nucleotides: TGTGCCAGCAGTGTCTGGGTTGCGGGAGGAGGCAATGAGCAGTTCTTC.